The clone carrying this T cell receptor beta chain was seen a handful of times. This sample was included in a study of OX40 agonist ivuxolimab in advanced cancers. Produced via immunoSEQ multiplex PCR; TCRdb's table is partial and in-frame only. Here the sample spans over 45,000 clones, 82% being singletons. Germline V CDR1 and CDR2: KGHSH, LQKENI. The CDR3 runs to 13 residues. The V segment lost 3 bases and the J segment 6 bases; nucleotides outside the gene matches: 1. This clonotype was sampled from an adult with an advanced solid tumor such as melanoma, head and neck, liver or kidney cancer. The source was CD4+ or CD8+ T cells sorted from blood, collected in a trial of the OX40 agonist ivuxolimab. The chain recombines TRBV18 with TRBJ1-1, with TRBD1 identical over 10 bases. CDR3 sequence: CASSPGQGAEAFF. In DNA form, the CDR3 reads TGTGCCAGCTCACCCGGACAGGGGGCTGAAGCTTTCTTT. The full variable domain, completed using reference TRBV18 and TRBJ1-1, is NAGVMQNPRHLVRRRGQEARLRCSPMKGHSHVYWYRQLPEEGLKFMVYLQKENIIDESGMPKERFSAEFPKEGPSILRIQQVVRGDSAAYFCASSPGQGAEAFFGQGTRLTVV.